The 11 T cell receptor beta chains reported below all come from one sample, sequenced in a study of naive and memory T cell subsets. Two oligonucleotides, mixed equimolar, formed the beta constant-region primer covering TRBC1 and TRBC2. Ligated cDNA was amplified by four rounds of PCR with nested alpha and beta constant-region primers and SP2. TCRdb re-called the UMI-ligation and nested PCR reads through MiXCR, storing one row per CDR3 protein. The sample shows a few thousand distinct CDR3 sequences, 5.2% of them seen only once. What was sequenced was CD4+ TEMRA cells from blood. The sample's subset: effector memory re-expressing CD45RA, CD45RA+ CD27-. Receptors were obtained from a human donor in good health.

This clonotype has ten or more counts. V usage is TRBV29-1 and J usage is TRBJ1-3, with TRBD1 identical over 7 bases. The CDR3 is 13 amino acids. Germline CDR1 and CDR2: SQVTM and ANQGSEA. After removal of 7 bases from V and 0 bases from J, the junction contained 3 bases not matched to a gene. CDR3 sequence reads: CSAGQSSGNTIYF. The CDR3 DNA reads TGCAGCGCGGGACAGAGCTCTGGAAACACCATATATTTT.

By share of the sample, this clonotype is medium-sized. The chain uses TRBV6-2 or TRBV6-3 and TRBJ1-1; no clear D gene. Germline CDR1 and CDR2: MNHEY and SVGEGT. The CDR3 contains 13 residues. V lost 2 bases, J lost 5 bases, and 9 bases lay in between. The chain's CDR3 is CASSYRPVTEAFF. In nucleotides, the CDR3 is TGTGCCAGCAGTTACCGTCCAGTGACTGAAGCTTTCTTT.

This clonotype was seen at least ten times. The chain uses TRBV28 and TRBJ2-7; D not certain. V was cut by 3 bases and J by 2 bases, with 14 bases left in between. Germline V gives CDR1 MDHEN, CDR2 SYDVKM. The CDR3 sequence is 15 residues long. The CDR3 DNA sequence: TGTGCCAGCAGTTTCCCCTCGCAACGGGCCTACGAGCAGTACTTC. This gives the protein CASSFPSQRAYEQYF.

This clonotype counts as medium-sized. V is TRBV28 and J is TRBJ2-7; TRBD2 might be the D (6 bases). The CDR3 has 14 residues. Germline CDR1 reads MDHEN; CDR2 reads SYDVKM. Trimming took 6 bases from V and 7 from J, leaving 19 bases between them. CDR3 sequence (DNA): TGTGCCAGCAGCTGGCCCTTTTCGGGAGTGGAGCAGTACTTC. Its translation is CASSWPFSGVEQYF.

The sample holds many counts of this clonotype. V usage is TRBV20-1 and J usage is TRBJ2-1; the match to TRBD2 covers 12 bases. CDR3 length: 16 residues. The ends lost 5 bases at V and 4 bases at J; junction bases unmatched: 9. Looked up from germline, CDR1 is DFQATT and CDR2 is SNEGSKA (reference sequence). The CDR3 DNA reads as TGCAGTGCTTCAACCGGGACTAGCGGGTCTTACAATGAGCAGTTCTTC. It translates to CSASTGTSGSYNEQFF.

This clonotype came up many times. The chain has TRBV6-2 or TRBV6-3 and TRBJ1-5; 10 nucleotides align to TRBD1. CDR1 and CDR2 (germline): MNHEY, SVGEGT. The junction had 10 bases not matched to a gene; V was cut back by 6 bases and J by 5 bases. CDR3 length equals 16 residues. The CDR3 spells CASSQDRGLRDQPQHF. The CDR3 DNA reads TGTGCCAGCAGCCAAGACAGGGGGCTGAGGGATCAGCCCCAGCATTTT.

This clonotype was picked up many times. The CDR3 region is CSALITDTQYF. The CDR3 DNA reads as TGCAGTGCGTTGATCACAGATACGCAGTATTTT. V gene TRBV20-1 combines with J gene TRBJ2-3; D call uncertain. Germline CDR1 is DFQATT and CDR2 is SNEGSKA (reference sequence). Deletions cut 6 bases from V and 2 bases from J, with 6 bases between. The CDR3 covers 11 residues.

V is TRBV5-1 and J is TRBJ2-5, with TRBD1 matching 10 bases. The CDR3 has 15 amino acids. V was clipped by 4 bases and J by 2 bases; unmatched bases: 5. CDR1 SGHRS and CDR2 YFSETQ come from the germline V gene. The CDR3 sequence is CASSTTGGQQETQYF. In nucleotides, the CDR3 is TGCGCCAGCAGCACGACAGGGGGCCAACAAGAGACCCAGTACTTC.

This clonotype was picked up many times. V and J are TRBV6-6 and TRBJ1-1; unclear D gene. The V gene lost 3 bases and the J gene lost 0 bases, with 17 bases spanning the gap. Germline-derived CDR1 and CDR2 are MNHNY and SVGAGI (reference sequence). The CDR3 spans 17 residues. For the CDR3, the DNA is TGTGCCAGCAGTTATTCGCGGGCCACAAGGGTGAACACTGAAGCTTTCTTT. The encoded protein is CASSYSRATRVNTEAFF.

The gene calls are TRBV25-1 and TRBJ1-5; 9 nucleotides match TRBD1. CDR1 is MGHDK, CDR2 SYGVNS, per germline. The CDR3 has 14 residues. J gave up 7 bases and V 2 bases, and 3 bases lay outside the gene matches. CDR3 amino acids: CASSEGQGTQPQHF. The CDR3 bases are TGTGCCAGCAGTGAAGGACAGGGGACCCAGCCCCAGCATTTT.

At least ten counts were recorded for this clonotype. The V call is TRBV19, the J call TRBJ2-5; D is unclear. The CDR3 loop spans 14 amino acids. CDR1 is LNHDA, CDR2 SQIVND, per germline (reference sequence). Trimming took off 6 bases at V and 4 bases at J, with 15 bases between the two ends. The chain's CDR3 is CASSYNPPGETQYF. For the CDR3, the DNA is TGTGCCAGTAGCTATAACCCGCCCGGAGAGACCCAGTACTTC.